This passage covers 9 T cell receptor beta chains from one sample sequenced in a study of blood T cell repertoires in COVID-19. Assay used: immunoSEQ multiplex PCR; TCRdb lists only in-frame clones, some missing. The sample contains approximately 29,000 clones, roughly 70% of which appear only once. Sequencing used peripheral blood. Source of these receptors: a boy aged 2 to 10 with active or convalescent COVID-19.

The V call is TRBV5-5, the J call TRBJ1-1; 8 bases line up with TRBD1. The junction had 6 bases not matched to a gene; V was cut back by 4 bases and J by 4 bases. The CDR3 is 14 amino acids. CDR1 is SGHKS and CDR2 is YYEKEE in the germline V gene (reference sequence). DNA for the CDR3: TGTGCCAGCAGCGCCACAGGGGGGCCCACTGAAGCTTTCTTT. Encoded protein: CASSATGGPTEAFF. Supplemented by reference TRBV5-5 and TRBJ1-1, the full variable domain reads DAGVTQSPTHLIKTRGQQVTLRCSPISGHKSVSWYQQVLGQGPQFIFQYYEKEERGRGNFPDRFSARQFPNYSSELNVNALLLGDSALYLCASSATGGPTEAFFGQGTRLTVV.

The V and J genes are TRBV28 and TRBJ1-4; 11 bases match TRBD1. The trim removed 3 bases at V and 8 bases at J, leaving 5 bases unmatched. CDR3 length equals 15 residues. Germline values: CDR1 MDHEN, CDR2 SYDVKM. The CDR3 region has the DNA TGTGCCAGCAGTTTGTTGGGACAGGGGGGAGAAAAACTGTTTTTT. Translating gives CASSLLGQGGEKLFF.

V and J are TRBV6-1 and TRBJ1-4, with 8 nucleotides matching TRBD1. The germline gives CDR1 MNHNS, CDR2 SASEGT. This CDR3 has 15 amino acids. The trim removed 2 bases at V and 8 bases at J, leaving 7 bases unmatched. Here the CDR3 DNA reads TGTGCCAGCAGTGAAAATGACAGGGGATCCGAAAAACTGTTTTTT. Translating it yields CASSENDRGSEKLFF.

This chain uses TRBV29-1 with TRBJ1-3, with 9 nucleotides matching TRBD1. With 7 bases clipped from V and 6 bases from J, the junction kept 4 bases outside the gene matches. The germline CDR1 and CDR2 sequences are SQVTM and ANQGSEA. This CDR3 spans 12 amino acids. DNA for the CDR3: TGCAGCGCAGGACAGGGGCCAAACACCATATATTTT. This codes for CSAGQGPNTIYF. The full variable domain, completed using reference TRBV29-1 and TRBJ1-3, is SAVISQKPSRDICQRGTSLTIQCQVDSQVTMMFWYRQQPGQSLTLIATANQGSEATYESGFVIDKFPISRPNLTFSTLTVSNMSPEDSSIYLCSAGQGPNTIYFGEGSWLTVV.

This clone has more than one count but fewer than ten. The chain has TRBV29-1 and TRBJ2-6; 7 bases align to TRBD1. Germline-derived CDR1 and CDR2 are SQVTM and ANQGSEA. J lost 2 bases, V lost 8 bases, and 3 bases had no gene match. The CDR3 runs 13 residues. CDR3 bases: TGCAGCCCCCAGGGGGCTGGGGCCAACGTCCTGACTTTC. This gives the protein CSPQGAGANVLTF.

This sequence joins TRBV14 and TRBJ2-2; no clear D. The CDR3 consists of 14 residues. Germline assignment: CDR1 SGHDN and CDR2 FVKESK. Trimming removed 4 bases from V and 5 bases from J, with 11 bases in between. The CDR3 loop reads CASSPLVGTGELFF. The CDR3 region has the DNA TGTGCCAGCAGCCCCCTAGTCGGAACCGGGGAGCTGTTTTTT.

The J gene is TRBJ1-4, the V gene TRBV6-5, with D tentatively TRBD1 (6 bases). Germline V CDR1 and CDR2: MNHEY, SVGAGI. This CDR3 has 15 amino acids. Deletions cut 8 bases from V and 7 bases from J, with 20 bases between. Here the CDR3 reads CASRTTTGRGEKLFF. CDR3 coding DNA: TGTGCCAGCCGTACTACTACAGGGAGGGGTGAAAAACTGTTTTTT.

The chain combines TRBV3-1 (or the pseudogene TRBV3-2) with TRBJ2-7, with D perhaps TRBD1 (6 bases). The CDR3 is 14 residues long. The ends were cut back, 1 base at V and 5 bases at J, with 12 bases in the middle. CDR1 LGHDT and CDR2 YNNKEL come from the germline V gene (reference sequence). CDR3 in DNA: TGTGCCAGCAGCCAAGCACAGGGAACCCACGAGCAGTACTTC. Protein product: CASSQAQGTHEQYF.

The genes are TRBV3-1 (or the pseudogene TRBV3-2) and TRBJ1-1; 8 nucleotides align to TRBD1. This CDR3 comprises 17 residues. Losses at the gene ends were 0 bases for V and 2 bases for J; bases not matched to a gene: 8. Per the germline V gene, CDR1 is LGHDT and CDR2 is YNNKEL (reference sequence). The CDR3 DNA reads as TGTGCCAGCAGCCAAGATTGGCCAGGGGGCATAAACACTGAAGCTTTCTTT. Its translation is CASSQDWPGGINTEAFF.